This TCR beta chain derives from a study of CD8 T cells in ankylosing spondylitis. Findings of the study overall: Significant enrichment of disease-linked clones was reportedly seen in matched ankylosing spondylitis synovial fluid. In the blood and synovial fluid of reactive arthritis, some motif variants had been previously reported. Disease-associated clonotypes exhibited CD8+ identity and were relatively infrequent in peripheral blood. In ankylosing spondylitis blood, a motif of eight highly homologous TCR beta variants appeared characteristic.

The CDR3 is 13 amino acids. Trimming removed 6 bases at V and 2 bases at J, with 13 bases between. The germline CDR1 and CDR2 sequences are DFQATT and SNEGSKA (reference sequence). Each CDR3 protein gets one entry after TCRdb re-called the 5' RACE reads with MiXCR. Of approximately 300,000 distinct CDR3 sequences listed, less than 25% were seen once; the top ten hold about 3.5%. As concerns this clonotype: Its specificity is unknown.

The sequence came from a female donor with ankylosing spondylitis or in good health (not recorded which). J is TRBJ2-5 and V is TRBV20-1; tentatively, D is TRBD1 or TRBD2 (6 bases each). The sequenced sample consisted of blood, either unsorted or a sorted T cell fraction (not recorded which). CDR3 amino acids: CSAPRRGQETQYF. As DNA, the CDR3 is TGCAGTGCCCCCCGGAGGGGGCAAGAGACCCAGTACTTC.